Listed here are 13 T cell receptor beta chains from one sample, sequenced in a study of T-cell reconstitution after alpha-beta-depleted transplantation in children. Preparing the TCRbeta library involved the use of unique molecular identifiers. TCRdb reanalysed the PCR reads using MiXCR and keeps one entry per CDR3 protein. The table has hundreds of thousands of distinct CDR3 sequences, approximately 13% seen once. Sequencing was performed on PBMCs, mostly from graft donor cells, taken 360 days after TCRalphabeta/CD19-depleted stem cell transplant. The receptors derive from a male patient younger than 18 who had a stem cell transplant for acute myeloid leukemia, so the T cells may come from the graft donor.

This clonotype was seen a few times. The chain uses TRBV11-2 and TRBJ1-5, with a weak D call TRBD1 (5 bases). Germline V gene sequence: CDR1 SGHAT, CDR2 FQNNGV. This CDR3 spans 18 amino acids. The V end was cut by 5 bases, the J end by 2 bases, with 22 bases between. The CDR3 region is CASSPLWGEGMGNQPQHF. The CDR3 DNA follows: TGTGCCAGCAGCCCCCTTTGGGGGGAGGGTATGGGCAATCAGCCCCAGCATTTT.

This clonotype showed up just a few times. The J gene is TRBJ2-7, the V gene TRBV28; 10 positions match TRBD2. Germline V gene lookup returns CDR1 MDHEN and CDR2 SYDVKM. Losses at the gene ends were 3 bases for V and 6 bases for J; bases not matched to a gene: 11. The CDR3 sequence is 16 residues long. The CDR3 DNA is TGTGCCAGCAGTTTCTCTCCTACTCGACTAGCGGGCGAGCAGTACTTC. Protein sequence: CASSFSPTRLAGEQYF.

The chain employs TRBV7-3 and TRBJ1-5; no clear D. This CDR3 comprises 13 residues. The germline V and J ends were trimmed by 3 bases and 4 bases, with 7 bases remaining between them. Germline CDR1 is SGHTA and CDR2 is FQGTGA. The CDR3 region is CASSFGVNQPQHF. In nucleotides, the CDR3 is TGTGCCAGCAGCTTCGGGGTTAATCAGCCCCAGCATTTT.

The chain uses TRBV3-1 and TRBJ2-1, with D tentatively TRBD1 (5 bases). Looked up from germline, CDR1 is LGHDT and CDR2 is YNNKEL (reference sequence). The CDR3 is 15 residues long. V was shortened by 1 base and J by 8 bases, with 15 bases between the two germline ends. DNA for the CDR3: TGTGCCAGCAGCCAAGGGGGCCCCAAAGGGGATGAGCAGTTCTTC. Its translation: CASSQGGPKGDEQFF.

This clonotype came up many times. The CDR3 DNA is TGTGCCAGCAGCAAAGACGGAGTCGGCAGGGAAGAGACCCAGTACTTC. Protein sequence: CASSKDGVGREETQYF. The chain employs TRBV21-1 and TRBJ2-5; TRBD2 is the table's D call and was not checked against the DNA. TRBV21-1 is flagged as a pseudogene. The CDR3 has 16 residues.

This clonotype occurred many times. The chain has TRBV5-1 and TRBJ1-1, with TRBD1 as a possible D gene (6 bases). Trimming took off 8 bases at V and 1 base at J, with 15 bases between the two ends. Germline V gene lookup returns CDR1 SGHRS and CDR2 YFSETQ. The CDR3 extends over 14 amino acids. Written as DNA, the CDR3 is TGCGCCAGTAAAACGGGACAAACGAACACTGAAGCTTTCTTT. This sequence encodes CASKTGQTNTEAFF.

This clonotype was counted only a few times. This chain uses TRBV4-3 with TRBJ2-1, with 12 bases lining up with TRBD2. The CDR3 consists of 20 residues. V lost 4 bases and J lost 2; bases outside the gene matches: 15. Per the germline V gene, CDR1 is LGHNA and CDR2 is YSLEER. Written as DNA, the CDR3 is TGCGCCAGCAGCCGCCTGGTGACTAGCGGGAGAGACAGGACCTACAATGAGCAGTTCTTC. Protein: CASSRLVTSGRDRTYNEQFF.

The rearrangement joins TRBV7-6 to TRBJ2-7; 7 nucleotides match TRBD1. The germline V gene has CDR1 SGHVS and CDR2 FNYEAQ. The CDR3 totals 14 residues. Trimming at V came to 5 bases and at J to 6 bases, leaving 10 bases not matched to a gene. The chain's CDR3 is CASSRRPTGSEQYF. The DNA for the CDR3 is TGTGCCAGCAGCCGTAGACCGACAGGGAGCGAGCAGTACTTC.

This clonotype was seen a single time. The CDR3 reads CASSQGWHLVSGNTIYF. For the CDR3, the DNA is TGTGCCAGCAGCCAAGGTTGGCACTTGGTCTCTGGAAACACCATATATTTT. The genes are TRBV3-1 and TRBJ1-3; D gene unclear. V was cut by 1 base and J by 0 bases, with 13 bases left in between. Per germline, CDR1 LGHDT and CDR2 YNNKEL (reference sequence). The CDR3 consists of 17 residues.

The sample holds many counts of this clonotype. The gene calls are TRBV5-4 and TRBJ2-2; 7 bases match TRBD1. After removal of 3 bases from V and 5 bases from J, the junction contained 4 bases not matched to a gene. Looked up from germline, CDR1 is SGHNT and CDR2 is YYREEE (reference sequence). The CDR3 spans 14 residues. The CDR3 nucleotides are TGTGCCAGCAGCTGGACAGGACGGACCGGGGAGCTGTTTTTT. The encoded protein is CASSWTGRTGELFF.

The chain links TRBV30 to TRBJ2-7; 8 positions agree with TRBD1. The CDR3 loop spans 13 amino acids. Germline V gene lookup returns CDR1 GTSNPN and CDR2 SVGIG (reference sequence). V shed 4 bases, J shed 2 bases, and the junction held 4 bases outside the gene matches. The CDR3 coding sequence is TGTGCCTGGACCGACAGGGGAACCTACGAGCAGTACTTC. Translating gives CAWTDRGTYEQYF.

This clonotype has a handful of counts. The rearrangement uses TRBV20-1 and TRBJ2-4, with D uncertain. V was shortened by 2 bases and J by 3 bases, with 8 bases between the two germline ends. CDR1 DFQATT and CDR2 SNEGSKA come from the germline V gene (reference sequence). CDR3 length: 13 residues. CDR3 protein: CSARSMGKNIQYF. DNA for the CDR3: TGCAGTGCTAGATCTATGGGCAAAAACATTCAGTACTTC.

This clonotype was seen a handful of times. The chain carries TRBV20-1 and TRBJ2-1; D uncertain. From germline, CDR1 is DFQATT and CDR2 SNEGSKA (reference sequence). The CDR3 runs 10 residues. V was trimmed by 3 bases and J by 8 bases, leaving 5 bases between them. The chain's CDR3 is CSASHHEQFF. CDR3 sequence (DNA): TGCAGTGCTAGCCATCATGAGCAGTTCTTC.